The 26 T cell receptor beta chains below come from one sample, sequenced in a study of T cells expressing NK-cell markers. TCRdb reprocessed the 5' RACE reads, with one entry per CDR3 protein and no DNA. The listing records about 460,000 distinct CDR3 sequences. The material sequenced was blood T cells: a sorted CD56 or NKG2C T cell subset, CD4+ or CD8+ T cells, or bulk PBMC T cells (not recorded which). Receptors originate from a woman in her forties or fifties in good health.

The genes are TRBV15 and TRBJ1-2. Germline values: CDR1 LNHNV, CDR2 YYDKDF (reference sequence). The CDR3 is 16 amino acids. The CDR3 sequence: CATSRGLRTENYGYTF.

V and J are TRBV20-1 and TRBJ2-1; with no DNA, the TCRdb D assignment of TRBD2 cannot be verified. The CDR3 is 17 amino acids. CDR1 is DFQATT and CDR2 is SNEGSKA in the germline V gene (reference sequence). CDR3 loop: CSARTSGRLLSYNEQFF.

The genes are TRBV29-1 and TRBJ2-6; lacking DNA, the TRBD1 call made by TCRdb goes unchecked. The CDR3 spans 16 residues. Germline V gene data show CDR1 as SQVTM and CDR2 as ANQGSEA. CDR3 sequence: CSAAGQGASGANVLTF.

The V and J genes are TRBV7-6 and TRBJ1-4; no DNA is available, so the TRBD1 call from TCRdb remains unchecked. Germline V gene lookup returns CDR1 SGHVS and CDR2 FNYEAQ. CDR3 length: 15 amino acids. The CDR3 sequence is CASSIRTGSREKLFF. The complete variable domain, with remaining parts taken from reference TRBV7-6 and TRBJ1-4, reads GAGVSQSPRYKVTKRGQDVALRCDPISGHVSLYWYRQALGQGPEFLTYFNYEAQQDKSGLPNDRFSAERPEGSISTLTIQRTEQRDSAMYRCASSIRTGSREKLFFGSGTQLSVL.

The chain links TRBV19 to TRBJ1-1. CDR1 and CDR2 (germline): LNHDA, SQIVND (reference sequence). The CDR3 runs to 11 residues. CDR3 in amino acids: CAARRWTEAFF. Looking up the rest from reference TRBV19 and TRBJ1-1 gives the full variable domain: DGGITQSPKYLFRKEGQNVTLSCEQNLNHDAMYWYRQDPGQGLRLIYYSQIVNDFQKGDIAEGYSVSREKKESFPLTVTSAQKNPTAFYLCAARRWTEAFFGQGTRLTVV.

V is TRBV7-9 and J is TRBJ2-1; as DNA is missing, the TRBD1 call by TCRdb cannot be tested. Germline V gene data show CDR1 as SEHNR and CDR2 as FQNEAQ (reference sequence). This CDR3 is built from 15 residues. The CDR3 sequence: CASSSGQVIFNEQFF.

The chain employs TRBV7-9 and TRBJ1-1. The CDR3 consists of 13 residues. Germline V gene lookup returns CDR1 SEHNR and CDR2 FQNEAQ (reference sequence). CDR3 in amino acids: CASSSEFNTEAFF.

This chain connects TRBV4-1 to TRBJ2-1; the D gene TCRdb calls, TRBD1, cannot be checked with no DNA. The germline gives CDR1 MGHRA, CDR2 YSYEKL. This CDR3 has 16 residues. The CDR3 protein is CASSQASDRVYNEQFF.

The chain combines TRBV4-2 with TRBJ1-1; lacking DNA, the TRBD1 call made by TCRdb goes unchecked. The CDR3 is made up of 13 amino acids. The germline V gene has CDR1 LGHNA and CDR2 YNFKEQ. This CDR3 reads CASNPSNRAEAFF.

The chain uses TRBV12-3 or TRBV12-4 and TRBJ2-1. CDR3 size: 12 residues. The CDR3 here is CASSLKGLGQFF.

The genes are TRBV10-3 and TRBJ2-7. Germline loops: CDR1 ENHRY, CDR2 SYGVKD. This CDR3 is 14 amino acids long. This chain's CDR3 is CAISLQDGDYEQYF.

The genes are TRBV5-1 and TRBJ2-1. The CDR3 runs to 15 residues. The germline CDR1 and CDR2 sequences are SGHRS and YFSETQ. The CDR3 sequence is CASSVWQGSPNEQFF.

The chain couples TRBV6-6 to TRBJ1-5; TCRdb's D call, TRBD1, is unchecked because there is no DNA. Germline CDR1 reads MNHNY; CDR2 reads SVGAGI (reference sequence). The CDR3 spans 15 residues. CDR3 loop: CASSIVKGAYQPQHF.

The chain has TRBV14 and TRBJ2-2. This CDR3 is 13 amino acids long. The germline gives CDR1 SGHDN, CDR2 FVKESK. CDR3 amino acids: CASSQINTGELFF. The complete variable domain, with remaining parts taken from reference TRBV14 and TRBJ2-2, reads EAGVTQFPSHSVIEKGQTVTLRCDPISGHDNLYWYRRVMGKEIKFLLHFVKESKQDESGMPNNRFLAERTGGTYSTLKVQPAELEDSGVYFCASSQINTGELFFGEGSRLTVL.

The chain recombines TRBV4-1 with TRBJ2-5; the D gene TCRdb calls, TRBD2, cannot be checked with no DNA. The CDR3 consists of 15 residues. Germline loops: CDR1 MGHRA, CDR2 YSYEKL. CDR3 in amino acids: CASSQDQRAGETQYF.

The rearrangement links TRBV6-5 to TRBJ2-1. This CDR3 is 16 amino acids long. Per germline, CDR1 MNHEY and CDR2 SVGAGI. CDR3 amino acids: CASSHAGSSSYNEQFF.

J is TRBJ1-1 and V is TRBV14. The CDR3 sequence is 13 residues long. Per the germline V gene, CDR1 is SGHDN and CDR2 is FVKESK. The CDR3 sequence: CASSQDQRVKAFF. The whole variable domain, filled in from reference TRBV14 and TRBJ1-1, reads EAGVTQFPSHSVIEKGQTVTLRCDPISGHDNLYWYRRVMGKEIKFLLHFVKESKQDESGMPNNRFLAERTGGTYSTLKVQPAELEDSGVYFCASSQDQRVKAFFGQGTRLTVV.

The chain carries TRBV25-1 and TRBJ1-3; TCRdb names TRBD1, which stays unverified in the absence of DNA. Germline CDR1 MGHDK, CDR2 SYGVNS. The CDR3 consists of 16 residues. CDR3 in amino acids: CASSILDRISGNTIYF.

The chain uses TRBV6-1 and TRBJ1-4; the D call from TCRdb, TRBD1, cannot be confirmed without DNA. The CDR3 extends over 15 amino acids. Germline V gene data show CDR1 as MNHNS and CDR2 as SASEGT. CDR3 sequence reads: CASSEGGGTAEKLFF.

This chain links TRBV12-3 or TRBV12-4 with TRBJ2-3; TCRdb calls TRBD2, which cannot be checked without DNA. This CDR3 comprises 14 residues. This CDR3 is CASSFVVDGDTQYF.

The chain has TRBV3-1 and TRBJ1-6; there is no DNA to check the TCRdb D call of TRBD1. Germline V CDR1 and CDR2: LGHDT, YNNKEL (reference sequence). CDR3 length equals 15 residues. The CDR3 loop reads CASRNARQGRSPLHF.

The chain carries TRBV12-3 or TRBV12-4 and TRBJ2-1; TCRdb names TRBD2, which stays unverified in the absence of DNA. This CDR3 region has 14 residues. The CDR3 reads CASRDVGERNEQFF.

The rearrangement uses TRBV20-1 and TRBJ2-7; the D gene TCRdb calls, TRBD1, cannot be checked with no DNA. This CDR3 is 11 amino acids long. Germline assignment: CDR1 DFQATT and CDR2 SNEGSKA (reference sequence). The CDR3: CSASDREKQYF.

The chain joins TRBV12-3 or TRBV12-4 to TRBJ2-1; TCRdb calls TRBD2, which cannot be checked without DNA. This CDR3 region has 15 residues. The CDR3 is CASSSGRDFDNEQFF.

The chain links TRBV7-9 to TRBJ2-3; checking the TCRdb D call of TRBD1 is not possible without DNA. CDR1 and CDR2 (germline): SEHNR, FQNEAQ (reference sequence). The CDR3 sequence is 15 residues long. The CDR3 loop is CASSPGTGYTDTQYF.

The rearrangement joins TRBV20-1 to TRBJ2-3. Germline CDR1 is DFQATT and CDR2 is SNEGSKA (reference sequence). The CDR3 consists of 14 residues. The CDR3 sequence: CSARLPTTPDTQYF.